The 12 T cell receptor beta chains presented below share a single source sample, sequenced in a study of OX40 agonist ivuxolimab in advanced cancers. Method: immunoSEQ multiplex PCR; TCRdb's copy keeps in-frame clones and lacks some. The sample has 65,000 to 85,000 clones; around 85% are singletons. Sequencing used CD4+ or CD8+ T cells sorted from blood, obtained in a trial of the OX40 agonist ivuxolimab. Receptors originate from an adult with an advanced solid tumor such as melanoma, head and neck, liver or kidney cancer.

This sequence joins TRBV7-9 and TRBJ2-3; D is perhaps TRBD2 (5 bases). The V and J ends lost 6 bases and 6 bases respectively, with 16 bases between them. CDR1 and CDR2 from the germline V gene are SEHNR and FQNEAQ (reference sequence). The CDR3 covers 14 residues. The CDR3 sequence: CASSPLGSGDTQYF. Here the CDR3 DNA reads TGTGCCAGCAGTCCCTTGGGTTCGGGGGATACGCAGTATTTT.

The chain couples TRBV18 to TRBJ2-2; TRBD2 aligns across 7 bases. Germline values: CDR1 KGHSH, CDR2 LQKENI. This CDR3 region has 16 residues. The junction had 7 bases not matched to a gene; V was cut back by 4 bases and J by 2 bases. CDR3: CASSLLSGINTGELFF. CDR3 bases: TGTGCCAGCTCACTACTGAGCGGGATTAACACCGGGGAGCTGTTTTTT.

The V and J genes are TRBV6-6 and TRBJ2-5, with TRBD1 matching 8 bases. Germline V gene sequence: CDR1 MNHNY, CDR2 SVGAGI (reference sequence). V gave up 0 bases and J gave up 5 bases; unmatched junction bases: 2. This CDR3 spans 14 amino acids. CDR3 residues: CASSYSQGAETQYF. In nucleotides, the CDR3 is TGTGCCAGCAGTTACTCGCAGGGGGCGGAGACCCAGTACTTC.

This sequence joins TRBV15 and TRBJ1-2, with D possibly TRBD1 on 6 matching bases. The CDR3 loop spans 17 amino acids. Germline V gene sequence: CDR1 LNHNV, CDR2 YYDKDF (reference sequence). V shed 0 bases and J shed 1 base, with 15 bases lying between them. The CDR3 loop reads CATSRDSGQDINYGYTF. CDR3 DNA sequence: TGTGCCACCAGCAGAGATTCGGGACAAGACATTAACTATGGCTACACCTTC.

The V gene is TRBV30, the J gene TRBJ2-2; D not resolved. The germline V and J ends were trimmed by 4 bases and 2 bases, with 8 bases remaining between them. The CDR3 contains 13 residues. Germline V gene sequence: CDR1 GTSNPN, CDR2 SVGIG (reference sequence). Here the CDR3 reads CAWNVGNTGELFF. In nucleotides, the CDR3 is TGTGCCTGGAACGTGGGAAACACCGGGGAGCTGTTTTTT.

The chain has TRBV6-1 and TRBJ1-1; D uncertain. The germline CDR1 and CDR2 sequences are MNHNS and SASEGT. The CDR3 loop spans 15 amino acids. V was cut by 7 bases and J by 1 base, with 16 bases left in between. CDR3 DNA: TGTGCCAGCACCCCCTTAAGTATGTCGAACACTGAAGCTTTCTTT. Protein: CASTPLSMSNTEAFF.

This chain joins TRBV4-1 and TRBJ2-7, with TRBD1 matching over 9 bases. CDR1 is MGHRA and CDR2 is YSYEKL in the germline V gene. The V segment lost 3 bases and the J segment 2 bases; nucleotides outside the gene matches: 5. CDR3 size: 15 residues. The CDR3 region has the DNA TGCGCCAGCAGCCAGACAGGGGGAAACACCTACGAGCAGTACTTC. Protein: CASSQTGGNTYEQYF.

The chain uses TRBV7-9 and TRBJ2-1; TRBD2 agrees at 10 bases. This CDR3 is 15 amino acids long. V trimming: 1 base; J trimming: 6 bases; junction bases outside the gene matches: 3. From germline, CDR1 is SEHNR and CDR2 FQNEAQ (reference sequence). This chain's CDR3 is CASSLDPSGSNEQFF. Written as DNA, the CDR3 is TGTGCCAGCAGCTTAGATCCTAGCGGGAGCAATGAGCAGTTCTTC.

V and J are TRBV7-3 and TRBJ1-1, with 9 bases that match TRBD1. This CDR3 is built from 15 residues. Germline V gives CDR1 SGHTA, CDR2 FQGTGA. The J segment lost 4 bases and the V segment lost 2 bases, leaving 5 bases of the junction unmatched. CDR3 region: CASSLSGTGITEAFF. CDR3 bases: TGTGCCAGCAGCTTATCTGGGACAGGGATCACTGAAGCTTTCTTT. Full variable domain (missing parts from reference TRBV7-3 and TRBJ1-1): GAGVSQTPSNKVTEKGKYVELRCDPISGHTALYWYRQSLGQGPEFLIYFQGTGAADDSGLPNDRFFAVRPEGSVSTLKIQRTERGDSAVYLCASSLSGTGITEAFFGQGTRLTVV.

This clone has only one observation. The chain couples TRBV15 to TRBJ2-5; D is unresolved. Germline V gene sequence: CDR1 LNHNV, CDR2 YYDKDF (reference sequence). This CDR3 is 13 amino acids long. Deletions cut 3 bases from V and 3 bases from J, with 8 bases between. The CDR3: CATSRNRKETQYF. DNA for the CDR3: TGTGCCACCAGCAGGAATAGGAAAGAGACCCAGTACTTC.

The gene calls are TRBV7-8 and TRBJ2-2; 14 bases align to TRBD2. The CDR3 covers 17 residues. Germline assignment: CDR1 SGHVS and CDR2 FQNEAQ. J lost 4 bases, V lost 3 bases, and 4 bases had no gene match. CDR3 in amino acids: CASSLRLAGGGTGELFF. The CDR3 coding sequence is TGTGCCAGCAGCTTGCGACTAGCGGGAGGGGGCACCGGGGAGCTGTTTTTT.

The chain is built from TRBV30 and TRBJ2-3; D assignment may be TRBD1 or TRBD2 (5 bases each). The CDR3 runs to 19 residues. Germline V CDR1 and CDR2: GTSNPN, SVGIG (reference sequence). With 0 bases removed from V and 2 bases from J, the gap between germline ends came to 24 bases. CDR3 protein: CAWSVRGALPSTYTDTQYF. CDR3 nucleotide sequence: TGTGCCTGGAGTGTACGAGGGGCCTTACCATCTACCTACACAGATACGCAGTATTTT.